The next 23 T cell receptor beta chains were all read from a single sample in a study of beta chain features in type 1 diabetes. Notes on the study in general: Type 1 diabetes patients had TCRB CDR3s that were shorter (moderately but significantly so) in all four CD4+ subsets.

The investigators reverse transcribed all of the isolated RNA, so they sequenced expressed TCRB transcripts. TCRdb keeps only in-frame clones here, not all; method: immunoSEQ multiplex PCR. The repertoire holds 350,000 to 450,000 clones, with around an eighth as singletons. Their antigens are not known. Sequenced material: naive CD4+ T cells from blood. The receptors stem from a woman aged 18-30 years with type 1 diabetes.

This clone was recorded a few times. The DNA of the CDR3 is TGTGCCAGCAACAAGGAGCAAGAGACCCAGTACTTC. This encodes CASNKEQETQYF. The rearrangement joins TRBV25-1 to TRBJ2-5, with no clear D. The ends were cut back, 7 bases at V and 2 bases at J, with 8 bases in the middle. The CDR3 length is 12 residues. CDR1 is MGHDK and CDR2 is SYGVNS in the germline V gene.

The chain uses TRBV5-1 and TRBJ2-1, with D perhaps TRBD2 (7 bases). Germline V gene sequence: CDR1 SGHRS, CDR2 YFSETQ. The CDR3 totals 15 residues. V lost 9 bases and J lost 8, with 24 bases in between. The CDR3 DNA follows: TGCGCCACCAGGGGAGGGGGAACGCTCCTTGATGAGCAGTTCTTC. It translates to CATRGGGTLLDEQFF.

This chain links TRBV10-3 with TRBJ2-5; 13 bases match TRBD2. The V segment lost 6 bases and the J segment 6 bases; nucleotides outside the gene matches: 7. The CDR3 totals 15 residues. Germline values: CDR1 ENHRY, CDR2 SYGVKD. The CDR3 spells CAISSTSGGAQTQYF. The CDR3 nucleotides read TGTGCCATCAGCTCAACTAGCGGGGGGGCCCAGACCCAGTACTTC.

V usage is TRBV9 and J usage is TRBJ2-1, with 16 bases fitting TRBD2. The germline V gene has CDR1 SGDLS and CDR2 YYNGEE. V shed 4 bases, J shed 9 bases, and the junction held 22 bases outside the gene matches. This CDR3 contains 21 residues. The CDR3 spells CASSPRLSGTSGGARSSEQFF. The CDR3, as DNA: TGTGCCAGCAGCCCCCGCTTGTCCGGGACTAGCGGGGGGGCCCGTAGTAGTGAGCAGTTCTTC.

This clone was observed a handful of times. The rearrangement links TRBV9 to TRBJ2-1, with TRBD2 matching 11 bases. In germline, CDR1 is SGDLS, CDR2 YYNGEE. V lost 0 bases and J lost 5; bases outside the gene matches: 7. The CDR3 is made up of 17 amino acids. The chain's CDR3 is CASSVELAGDGDNEQFF. The CDR3 bases are TGTGCCAGCAGCGTAGAACTAGCGGGAGATGGGGACAATGAGCAGTTCTTC.

This clone was found once. The chain is built from TRBV7-3 and TRBJ2-1; weak D call: TRBD2 (6 bases). The CDR3 runs to 13 residues. V gave up 5 bases and J gave up 5 bases, with 10 bases separating them. CDR1 is SGHTA, CDR2 FQGTGA, per germline. The CDR3, as DNA: TGTGCCAGCAGCCCGGGGGTCAACAATGAGCAGTTCTTC. Its protein is CASSPGVNNEQFF.

The chain employs TRBV25-1 and TRBJ1-6, with D unclear. The CDR3 has 15 amino acids. The germline V gene has CDR1 MGHDK and CDR2 SYGVNS. V was trimmed by 1 base and J by 10 bases, leaving 14 bases between them. The CDR3 protein is CASSESSIVRSPLHF. In DNA form, the CDR3 reads TGTGCCAGCAGTGAATCCTCTATAGTCAGGTCACCCCTCCACTTT.

About this clone: Additional DNA sequences in this sample encode the identical CDR3. The chain carries TRBV7-9 and TRBJ1-5; maybe TRBD1 (5 bases). This CDR3 comprises 13 residues. Trimming cost V 4 bases and J 4 bases, with 8 bases left between them. Germline V gene data show CDR1 as SEHNR and CDR2 as FQNEAQ (reference sequence). CDR3 region: CASSSQGNQPQHF. The CDR3 DNA is TGTGCCAGCAGCTCGCAGGGAAATCAGCCCCAGCATTTT.

V usage is TRBV4-3 and J usage is TRBJ1-5, with TRBD1 matching over 9 bases. The junction had 12 bases not matched to a gene; V was cut back by 2 bases and J by 7 bases. The germline V gene encodes CDR1 LGHNA and CDR2 YSLEER. CDR3 length: 17 residues. CDR3 nucleotide sequence: TGCGCCAGCAGCCAAACCTTCGGGGGACAGGGTCAACAGCCCCAGCATTTT. Its translation: CASSQTFGGQGQQPQHF.

There are a few counts of this clone. This chain uses TRBV5-1 with TRBJ2-3; 15 positions match TRBD2. CDR3 size: 16 residues. After removal of 4 bases from V and 3 bases from J, the junction contained 3 bases not matched to a gene. Germline V CDR1 and CDR2: SGHRS, YFSETQ. In nucleotides, the CDR3 is TGCGCCAGCAGCCCCGGACTAGCGGGAGGGACAGATACGCAGTATTTT. It encodes CASSPGLAGGTDTQYF.

The rearrangement joins TRBV2 to TRBJ2-5; no clear D gene. Germline values: CDR1 SNHLY, CDR2 FYNNEI. This CDR3 region has 11 residues. V shed 7 bases and J shed 5 bases, with 8 bases lying between them. The CDR3 reads CASTEWETQYF. The CDR3 nucleotides read TGTGCCAGCACCGAGTGGGAGACCCAGTACTTC.

This chain links TRBV7-9 with TRBJ2-3, with a weak D call TRBD2 (5 bases). Germline-derived CDR1 and CDR2 are SEHNR and FQNEAQ (reference sequence). Trimming took off 2 bases at V and 5 bases at J, with 11 bases between the two ends. The CDR3 runs to 14 residues. CDR3 amino acids: CASSLTLGLDTQYF. CDR3 DNA sequence: TGTGCCAGCAGCTTAACCCTTGGACTAGATACGCAGTATTTT. The whole variable domain, remainder taken from reference TRBV7-9 and TRBJ2-3, is DTGVSQNPRHKITKRGQNVTFRCDPISEHNRLYWYRQTLGQGPEFLTYFQNEAQLEKSRLLSDRFSAERPKGSFSTLEIQRTEQGDSAMYLCASSLTLGLDTQYFGPGTRLTVL.

This clone was seen a few times. This chain uses TRBV9 with TRBJ2-7; the match to TRBD2 covers 7 bases. Germline V gene lookup returns CDR1 SGDLS and CDR2 YYNGEE. The J segment lost 0 bases and the V segment lost 0 bases, leaving 6 bases of the junction unmatched. This CDR3 is 16 amino acids long. The CDR3: CASSVGIAGTSYEQYF. The CDR3 DNA is TGTGCCAGCAGCGTAGGGATAGCGGGTACCTCCTACGAGCAGTACTTC.

This rearrangement joins TRBV10-3 to TRBJ2-3; D is perhaps TRBD2 (6 bases). Germline CDR1 ENHRY, CDR2 SYGVKD. This CDR3 is 15 amino acids long. V lost 6 bases, J lost 2 bases, and 15 bases lay in between. CDR3 sequence reads: CAIRRDSPNTDTQYF. The CDR3 DNA reads as TGTGCCATCAGGAGGGACTCTCCGAACACAGATACGCAGTATTTT.

This clone was recorded a few times. The chain employs TRBV29-1 and TRBJ2-6, with D possibly matching TRBD1 (5 bases). This CDR3 comprises 14 residues. V lost 7 bases and J lost 2, with 12 bases in between. The germline CDR1 and CDR2 sequences are SQVTM and ANQGSEA. In nucleotides, the CDR3 is TGCAGCGCCCGACAGTTCGCTGGGGCCAACGTCCTGACTTTC. This translates into CSARQFAGANVLTF.

The sample holds a few counts of this clone. The rearrangement joins TRBV6-1 to TRBJ2-7, with TRBD1 as a possible D gene (5 bases). CDR3 length: 13 residues. Germline V gives CDR1 MNHNS, CDR2 SASEGT. The germline V and J ends were trimmed by 8 bases and 4 bases, with 15 bases remaining between them. The CDR3 sequence: CASGKQGGYEQYF. CDR3 sequence (DNA): TGTGCCAGCGGAAAGCAGGGTGGGTACGAGCAGTACTTC.

The V gene is TRBV7-2, the J gene TRBJ2-1, with D uncertain. This CDR3 is 12 amino acids long. The germline V gene encodes CDR1 SGHTA and CDR2 FQGNSA. Trimming left V 1 base short and J 9 bases short, with 7 bases between. The CDR3 spells CASSLVSVEQFF. CDR3 nucleotide sequence: TGTGCCAGCAGCTTAGTTTCGGTTGAGCAGTTCTTC.

This clone was detected only a few times. The chain combines TRBV4-3 with TRBJ2-7, with D hard to call. The CDR3 sequence is 14 residues long. V was shortened by 0 bases and J by 3 bases, with 9 bases between the two germline ends. Germline V lookup: CDR1 LGHNA, CDR2 YSLEER. CDR3 protein: CASSQDGQGYEQYF. In DNA form, the CDR3 reads TGCGCCAGCAGCCAAGATGGGCAAGGCTACGAGCAGTACTTC.

A few counts support this clone. The genes are TRBV18 and TRBJ2-4, with a weak D call TRBD1 (6 bases). The V gene's germline CDR1 is KGHSH and CDR2 LQKENI. This CDR3 is 14 amino acids long. V was cut by 3 bases and J by 7 bases, with 13 bases left in between. The CDR3 coding sequence is TGTGCCAGCTCACCCCAGGGGCCAACGAACATTCAGTACTTC. Amino acid sequence: CASSPQGPTNIQYF.

This rearrangement joins TRBV9 to TRBJ2-7, with TRBD1 identical over 7 bases. The length of the CDR3 is 14 residues. Per germline, CDR1 SGDLS and CDR2 YYNGEE. Trimming at V came to 0 bases and at J to 2 bases, leaving 2 bases not matched to a gene. The CDR3 spells CASSVDRGPYEQYF. In nucleotides, the CDR3 is TGTGCCAGCAGCGTAGATAGGGGGCCCTACGAGCAGTACTTC.

The rearrangement links TRBV7-9 to TRBJ1-2; 8 nucleotides align to TRBD1. The ends lost 5 bases at V and 6 bases at J; junction bases unmatched: 11. The CDR3 is 15 amino acids. Germline assignment: CDR1 SEHNR and CDR2 FQNEAQ (reference sequence). The CDR3 bases are TGTGCCAGCAGCACCCCCCAGGGGGCGCGGGATGGCTACACCTTC. Its translation: CASSTPQGARDGYTF.

The rearrangement links TRBV28 to TRBJ2-5, with 13 bases aligning to TRBD2. The CDR3 consists of 15 residues. Losses at the gene ends were 6 bases for V and 6 bases for J; bases not matched to a gene: 7. Germline assignment: CDR1 MDHEN and CDR2 SYDVKM. DNA of the CDR3: TGTGCCAGCAGACTAGCGGGGGGGCCCGAGCAGACCCAGTACTTC. Translated: CASRLAGGPEQTQYF.

The J gene is TRBJ2-7, the V gene TRBV9; D is perhaps TRBD2 (6 bases). Germline V CDR1 and CDR2: SGDLS, YYNGEE. V lost 4 bases and J 6 bases, leaving 17 bases between the germline ends. The CDR3 sequence is 14 residues long. The CDR3 region has the DNA TGTGCCAGCAGCCCTTCTCGGGGGAGAGGCGAGCAGTACTTC. This gives the protein CASSPSRGRGEQYF.